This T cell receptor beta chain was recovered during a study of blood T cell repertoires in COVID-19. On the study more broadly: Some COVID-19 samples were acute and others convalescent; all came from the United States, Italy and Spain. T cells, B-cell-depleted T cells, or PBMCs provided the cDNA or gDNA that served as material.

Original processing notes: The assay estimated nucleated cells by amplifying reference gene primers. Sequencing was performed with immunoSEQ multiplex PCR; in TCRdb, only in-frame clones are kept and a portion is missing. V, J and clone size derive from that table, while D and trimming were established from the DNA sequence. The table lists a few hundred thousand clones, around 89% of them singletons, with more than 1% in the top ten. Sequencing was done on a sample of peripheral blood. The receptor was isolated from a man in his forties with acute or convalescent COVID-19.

CDR3 DNA: TGTGCCAGTAGCAAATCCTATAATTCACCCCTCCACTTT. As protein: CASSKSYNSPLHF. The chain joins TRBV19 to TRBJ1-6; D is ambiguous. This CDR3 has 13 amino acids. Germline CDR1 LNHDA, CDR2 SQIVND (reference sequence). V lost 6 bases and J 1 base, leaving 4 bases between the germline ends.